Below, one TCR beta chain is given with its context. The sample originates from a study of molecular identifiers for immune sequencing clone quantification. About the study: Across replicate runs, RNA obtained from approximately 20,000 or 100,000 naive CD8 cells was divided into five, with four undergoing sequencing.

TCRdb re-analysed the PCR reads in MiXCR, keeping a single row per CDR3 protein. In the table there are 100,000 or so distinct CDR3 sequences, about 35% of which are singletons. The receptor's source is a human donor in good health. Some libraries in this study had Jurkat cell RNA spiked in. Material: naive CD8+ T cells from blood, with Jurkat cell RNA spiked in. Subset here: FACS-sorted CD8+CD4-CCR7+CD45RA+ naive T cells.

The CDR3 region is CASSQGLAYEQYF. The CDR3 nucleotides are TGTGCCAGCAGCCAAGGACTAGCTTACGAGCAGTACTTC. V usage is TRBV3-1 and J usage is TRBJ2-7, with 7 bases matching TRBD2. The V segment lost 1 base and the J segment 4 bases; nucleotides outside the gene matches: 1. CDR1 and CDR2 (germline): LGHDT, YNNKEL (reference sequence). The CDR3 runs 13 residues.